This T cell receptor beta chain originates from a study of vaccination effects on CD4 cells after COVID-19. CDR3 length equals 13 residues. The germline gives CDR1 SGHNT, CDR2 YENEEA. The ends were cut back, 0 bases at V and 7 bases at J, with 9 bases in the middle. Study-level points and caveats: New vaccine-induced clones made up most post-vaccine spike-reactive clones in convalescents.

Profiled with immunoSEQ multiplex PCR; TCRdb holds only in-frame clones, not every one. Of around 75,000 clones in the sample, 73% were seen once. Concerning this clone itself: The antigen remains undetermined.

Antigen-specific CD4+ T cells expanded by the ViraFEST assay with viral peptide pools were then sequenced. Isolating CD4+ T cells followed about 11 days of culture. A PCR test confirmed that the person had SARS-CoV-2 infection between March and December 2020. Cultures got half-medium changes with IL-2 on days 3 and 7. The V call is TRBV11-3, the J call TRBJ2-5; the D is unclear. The specimen comprised CD4+ T cells from PBMCs cultured with HIV peptides, sampled before COVID-19 vaccination. The subset: HIV-1 Nef peptide pool negative control/reference culture. The sequence derives from a human donor who had a prior SARS-CoV-2 infection. Here the CDR3 DNA reads TGTGCCAGCAGCTTAGAAGGGTTGGGGACCCAGTACTTC. This sequence encodes CASSLEGLGTQYF.